Below are 12 T cell receptor beta chains sequenced from a single sample in a study of blood T cells in healthy people across ages. A J-beta primer mix and a sample-barcoded 5' primer were used in a second PCR of roughly 6 to 11 cycles. One entry per CDR3 protein results from TCRdb running MiXCR on the 5' RACE reads. The sample records some 1.6 million distinct CDR3 sequences, about 35% being singletons. The material sequenced was blood. The receptors were sampled from a woman in her 30s in good health.

In its sample, this clonotype was seen a few times. The chain has TRBV20-1 and TRBJ2-7; D is possibly TRBD2 (6 bases). The CDR3 loop spans 12 amino acids. Germline CDR1 DFQATT, CDR2 SNEGSKA (reference sequence). Trimming cost V 4 bases and J 3 bases, with 10 bases left between them. CDR3 DNA sequence: TGCAGTGCTACCGGGACTTACTACGAGCAGTACTTC. Translation: CSATGTYYEQYF.

This chain uses TRBV27 with TRBJ1-2; D remains ambiguous. The CDR3 consists of 16 residues. Germline CDR1 and CDR2: MNHEY and SMNVEV (reference sequence). Trimming shortened V by 2 bases and J by 1 base, and 14 bases separated the two germline ends. The CDR3 here is CASSLHRQSNNYGYTF. The CDR3 DNA reads TGTGCCAGCAGTTTACATCGACAATCAAATAACTATGGCTACACCTTC.

DNA of the CDR3: TGCGCCAGCAGCGACGGACAGGGGGCGAACGAGCAGTACTTC. This sequence encodes CASSDGQGANEQYF. The V gene is TRBV5-1, the J gene TRBJ2-7, with 11 positions matching TRBD1. Trimming cost V 4 bases and J 5 bases; bases outside gene matches: 5. Germline V gives CDR1 SGHRS, CDR2 YFSETQ. The CDR3 covers 14 residues.

This clonotype was counted between two and nine times. The chain joins TRBV2 to TRBJ2-3; 7 positions agree with TRBD1. CDR1 SNHLY and CDR2 FYNNEI come from the germline V gene. The CDR3 runs 12 residues. Trimming cost V 6 bases and J 6 bases; bases outside gene matches: 3. This CDR3 reads CASRVQGDTQYF. As DNA, the CDR3 is TGTGCCAGCAGAGTACAGGGGGATACGCAGTATTTT. Together with reference TRBV2 and TRBJ2-3, the CDR3 gives the full variable domain: EPEVTQTPSHQVTQMGQEVILRCVPISNHLYFYWYRQILGQKVEFLVSFYNNEISEKSEIFDDQFSVERPDGSNFTLKIRSTKLEDSAMYFCASRVQGDTQYFGPGTRLTVL.

This clonotype has a handful of counts. The chain has TRBV5-1 and TRBJ1-6; D ambiguous. The CDR3 is made up of 13 amino acids. Trimming took 5 bases from V and 7 from J, leaving 10 bases between them. Germline V gene sequence: CDR1 SGHRS, CDR2 YFSETQ. Here the CDR3 reads CASRDTENSPLHF. The CDR3 bases are TGCGCCAGCAGAGACACGGAGAATTCACCCCTCCACTTT.

There are many counts of this clonotype. The chain combines TRBV20-1 with TRBJ2-3, with 8 bases matching TRBD2. The CDR3 is 15 residues long. Germline-derived CDR1 and CDR2 are DFQATT and SNEGSKA (reference sequence). V lost 5 bases, J lost 0 bases, and 7 bases stayed unmatched. The CDR3 reads CSAPNPSGSTDTQYF. The DNA for the CDR3 is TGCAGTGCTCCAAACCCTAGCGGGAGCACAGATACGCAGTATTTT.

This clonotype was detected a few times. The V call is TRBV3-1, the J call TRBJ2-7, with 9 bases aligning to TRBD1. The CDR3 loop spans 16 amino acids. After removal of 4 bases from V and 0 bases from J, the junction contained 7 bases not matched to a gene. Germline V CDR1 and CDR2: LGHDT, YNNKEL (reference sequence). The CDR3 sequence is CASSLAGTGHSYEQYF. CDR3 bases: TGTGCCAGCAGCCTCGCCGGGACAGGGCACTCCTACGAGCAGTACTTC.

This clonotype was recorded at least ten times. This chain connects TRBV29-1 to TRBJ2-1; D gene uncertain. Trimming shortened V by 3 bases and J by 0 bases, and 9 bases separated the two germline ends. CDR3 length: 14 residues. Germline V lookup: CDR1 SQVTM, CDR2 ANQGSEA. For the CDR3, the DNA is TGCAGCGTTGACGGCTCCAGCTCCTACAATGAGCAGTTCTTC. Its translation is CSVDGSSSYNEQFF.

This clonotype appeared a few times. DNA of the CDR3: TGTGCCAGCAGCTTAGCAAGGAGCTCCTATAATTCACCCCTCCACTTT. Translation gives CASSLARSSYNSPLHF. The V gene is TRBV7-9, the J gene TRBJ1-6; D gene ambiguous. Trimming shortened V by 0 bases and J by 0 bases, and 6 bases separated the two germline ends. The CDR3 has 16 amino acids. Per germline, CDR1 SEHNR and CDR2 FQNEAQ (reference sequence).

A few counts support this clonotype. V gene TRBV7-2 combines with J gene TRBJ2-1, with unresolved D. The germline V and J ends were trimmed by 1 base and 3 bases, with 13 bases remaining between them. The V gene's germline CDR1 is SGHTA and CDR2 FQGNSA. The CDR3 loop spans 16 amino acids. The CDR3 DNA is TGTGCCAGCAGCTTAGATCGTTTGGCCTTCTACAATGAGCAGTTCTTC. This translates into CASSLDRLAFYNEQFF.

This clonotype was picked up many times. V usage is TRBV29-1 and J usage is TRBJ2-1; 7 bases are a match to TRBD1. This CDR3 is built from 14 residues. CDR1 is SQVTM, CDR2 ANQGSEA, per germline. V shed 7 bases, J shed 7 bases, and the junction held 13 bases outside the gene matches. The DNA for the CDR3 is TGCAGCGCCCTAATAGACAGGGCCCGGAATGAGCAGTTCTTC. This gives the protein CSALIDRARNEQFF.

The chain uses TRBV2 and TRBJ1-2; 8 bases map to TRBD1. J lost 4 bases, V lost 6 bases, and 7 bases had no gene match. From germline, CDR1 is SNHLY and CDR2 FYNNEI. This CDR3 contains 14 residues. For the CDR3, the DNA is TGTGCCAGCAGAGCAACGGGACAGGCCTATGGCTACACCTTC. This sequence encodes CASRATGQAYGYTF.